Presented here are 5 T cell receptor beta chains from one specimen sequenced in a study of blood T cells in healthy people across ages. Together with a sample-barcoded 5' primer, a J-beta primer mix was included in a second PCR lasting roughly 6 to 12 cycles. TCRdb re-derived calls from the 5' RACE reads in MiXCR, one entry per CDR3 protein. The table has hundreds of thousands of distinct CDR3 sequences, about 20% seen once. Input material: blood. These receptors were taken from a man between 65 and 85 years old in good health.

J is TRBJ2-5 and V is TRBV5-6; 11 nucleotides align to TRBD1. The CDR3 extends over 15 amino acids. The V gene end was trimmed by 3 bases and the J gene end by 2 bases; junction bases not matched to a gene: 3. Germline lookup yields CDR1 SGHDT and CDR2 YYEEEE. CDR3 in amino acids: CASSWGTGGQETQYF. DNA of the CDR3: TGTGCCAGCAGCTGGGGGACAGGGGGTCAAGAGACCCAGTACTTC.

This clonotype was counted many times. The DNA of the CDR3 is TGCAGCGTTGACCCGGAGTATGGCTACACCTTC. Encoded protein: CSVDPEYGYTF. The chain is built from TRBV29-1 and TRBJ1-2; D call uncertain. CDR1 and CDR2 (germline): SQVTM, ANQGSEA. V lost 3 bases and J lost 5, with 7 bases in between. The CDR3 is 11 amino acids. Together with reference TRBV29-1 and TRBJ1-2, the CDR3 gives the full variable domain: SAVISQKPSRDICQRGTSLTIQCQVDSQVTMMFWYRQQPGQSLTLIATANQGSEATYESGFVIDKFPISRPNLTFSTLTVSNMSPEDSSIYLCSVDPEYGYTFGSGTRLTVV.

The CDR3 sequence is CASKEGVSNQPQHF. DNA for the CDR3: TGTGCCAGCAAGGAGGGGGTTAGCAATCAGCCCCAGCATTTT. The chain has TRBV2 and TRBJ1-5, with D possibly matching TRBD1 (6 bases). Germline loops: CDR1 SNHLY, CDR2 FYNNEI. This CDR3 comprises 14 residues. Trimming took 7 bases from V and 0 from J, leaving 10 bases between them.

This clonotype was counted only a few times. At one end, the junction sequence differs from germline, possibly due to a read error. CDR3 DNA sequence: TGCGCCAGCAGCGTAATACTAGCGGGGGGATACAATGAGCAGTCCTTC. This translates into CASSVILAGGYNEQSF. The chain carries TRBV5-1 and TRBJ2-1; 12 bases map to TRBD2. The CDR3 consists of 16 residues. Germline-derived CDR1 and CDR2 are SGHRS and YFSETQ.

This clonotype appeared a few times. This chain joins TRBV7-9 and TRBJ2-5; unclear D gene. The last part of the DNA fits TRBJ2-7 better; the J call may be wrong. Germline V gene lookup returns CDR1 SEHNR and CDR2 FQNEAQ (reference sequence). The CDR3 is 15 residues long. In DNA form, the CDR3 reads TGTGCCAGCAGCTTAGGATCCCCAGGCGGCTACGAGCAGTACTTC. This translates into CASSLGSPGGYEQYF.